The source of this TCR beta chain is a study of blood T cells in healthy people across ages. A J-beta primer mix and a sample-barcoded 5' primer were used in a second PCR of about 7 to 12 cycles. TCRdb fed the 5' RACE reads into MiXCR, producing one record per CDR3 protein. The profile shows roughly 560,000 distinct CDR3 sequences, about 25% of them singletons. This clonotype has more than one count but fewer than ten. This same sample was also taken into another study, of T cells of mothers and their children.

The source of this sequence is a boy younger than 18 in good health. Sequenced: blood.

CDR3 sequence (DNA): TGCGCCAGCAGCCAAGATCTAAGCGGGAGGGACATTTTCGGGGAGACCCAGTACTTC. It translates to CASSQDLSGRDIFGETQYF. The rearrangement joins TRBV4-3 to TRBJ2-5; 10 bases are a match to TRBD2. Trimming cost V 0 bases and J 5 bases; bases outside gene matches: 15. The length of the CDR3 is 19 residues. CDR1 is LGHNA, CDR2 YSLEER, per germline.